Detailed here is one T cell receptor beta chain. The antigen is not known. These data belong to a study of T cell responses to AZD1222 COVID-19 vaccine. Sequencing used immunoSEQ multiplex PCR; TCRdb keeps in-frame clones, though not all of them. The sample has some 120,000 clones; approximately 85% are singletons. Germline loops: CDR1 SGHTA, CDR2 FQGTGA. V gave up 5 bases and J gave up 5 bases; unmatched junction bases: 8. This CDR3 is built from 15 residues. Study-wide points: Unmutated variant regions are reportedly the target of nearly half of TCRs that are spike-specific. Along spike, vaccine-associated CD4 TCRs were found throughout, with dominance at 160-218 and 743-854.

The receptor was derived from an adult in good health. The sample was peripheral blood, taken on day 0 of MenACWY control vaccination. The genes are TRBV7-3 and TRBJ1-1, with 10 bases that match TRBD1. CDR3 sequence reads: CASSQTGGAGTEAFF. The CDR3 region has the DNA TGTGCCAGCAGCCAGACAGGGGGCGCGGGAACTGAAGCTTTCTTT.